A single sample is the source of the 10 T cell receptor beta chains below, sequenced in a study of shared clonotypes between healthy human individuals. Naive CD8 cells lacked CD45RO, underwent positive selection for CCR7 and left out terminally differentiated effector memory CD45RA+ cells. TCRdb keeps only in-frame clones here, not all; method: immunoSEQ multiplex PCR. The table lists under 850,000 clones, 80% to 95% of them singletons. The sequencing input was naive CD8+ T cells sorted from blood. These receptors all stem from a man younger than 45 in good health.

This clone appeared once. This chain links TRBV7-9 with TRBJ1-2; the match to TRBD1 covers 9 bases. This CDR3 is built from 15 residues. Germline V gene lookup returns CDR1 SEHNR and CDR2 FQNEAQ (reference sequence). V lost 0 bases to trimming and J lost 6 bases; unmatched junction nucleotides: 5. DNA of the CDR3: TGTGCCAGCAGCTTAGCGGGAAGACAGGGGGATGGCTACACCTTC. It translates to CASSLAGRQGDGYTF.

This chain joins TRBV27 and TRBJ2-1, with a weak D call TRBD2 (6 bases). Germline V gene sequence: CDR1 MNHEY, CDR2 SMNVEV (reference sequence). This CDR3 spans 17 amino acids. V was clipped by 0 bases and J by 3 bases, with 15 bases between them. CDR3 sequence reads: CASSLSFLAEDYNEQFF. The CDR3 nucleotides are TGTGCCAGCAGTTTATCGTTTTTAGCGGAGGACTACAATGAGCAGTTCTTC.

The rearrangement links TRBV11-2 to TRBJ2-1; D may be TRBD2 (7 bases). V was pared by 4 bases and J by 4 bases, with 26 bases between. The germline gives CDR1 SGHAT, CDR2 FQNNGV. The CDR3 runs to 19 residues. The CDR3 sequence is CASSSAGHGERAPYNEQFF. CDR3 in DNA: TGTGCCAGCAGCTCAGCGGGACATGGGGAAAGAGCACCATACAATGAGCAGTTCTTC.

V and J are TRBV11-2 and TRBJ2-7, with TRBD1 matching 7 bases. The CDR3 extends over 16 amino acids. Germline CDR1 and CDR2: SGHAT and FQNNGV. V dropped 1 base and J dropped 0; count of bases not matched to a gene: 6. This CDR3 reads CASSLVRGLSSYEQYF. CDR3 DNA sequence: TGTGCCAGCAGCTTAGTTAGGGGGCTAAGCTCCTACGAGCAGTACTTC.

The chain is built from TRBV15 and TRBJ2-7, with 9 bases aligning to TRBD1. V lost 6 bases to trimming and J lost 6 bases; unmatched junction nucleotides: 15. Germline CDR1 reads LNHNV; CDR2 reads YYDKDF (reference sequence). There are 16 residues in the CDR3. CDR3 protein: CATSPTPGQGPFEQYF. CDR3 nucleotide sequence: TGTGCCACCAGTCCTACACCGGGACAGGGTCCCTTCGAGCAGTACTTC.

CDR3 sequence (DNA): TGTGCCAGCAGCGAACGACAGGGGCATCATGGCTACACCTTC. This codes for CASSERQGHHGYTF. The J gene is TRBJ1-2, the V gene TRBV21-1; the D call of TRBD1 is as the table states it, not checked on the DNA. TRBV21-1 is a documented pseudogene. The CDR3 sequence is 14 residues long.

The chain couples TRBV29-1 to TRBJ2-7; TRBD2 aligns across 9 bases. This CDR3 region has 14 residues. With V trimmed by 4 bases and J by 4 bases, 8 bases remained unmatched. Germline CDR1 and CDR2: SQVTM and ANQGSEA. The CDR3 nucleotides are TGCAGCGTTGTATCGGCTAGCGGGGAATACGAGCAGTACTTC. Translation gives CSVVSASGEYEQYF.

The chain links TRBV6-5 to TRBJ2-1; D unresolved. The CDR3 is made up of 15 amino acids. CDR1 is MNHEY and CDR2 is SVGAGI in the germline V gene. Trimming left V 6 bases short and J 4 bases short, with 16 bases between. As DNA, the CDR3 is TGTGCCAGCAGCTACGGATCCCTAGGATACAATGAGCAGTTCTTC. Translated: CASSYGSLGYNEQFF.

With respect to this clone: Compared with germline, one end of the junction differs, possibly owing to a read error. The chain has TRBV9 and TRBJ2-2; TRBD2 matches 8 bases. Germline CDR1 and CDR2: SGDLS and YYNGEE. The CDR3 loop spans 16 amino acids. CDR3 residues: CASSHQRLANTGELFF. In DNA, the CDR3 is TGTGCCAGCAGCCACCAGAGACTAGCGAATACCGGGGAGCTGTTTTTT.

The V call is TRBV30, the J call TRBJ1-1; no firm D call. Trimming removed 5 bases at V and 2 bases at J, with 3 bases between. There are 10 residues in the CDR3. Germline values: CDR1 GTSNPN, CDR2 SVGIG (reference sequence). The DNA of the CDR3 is TGTGCCTGGTCTAACACTGAAGCTTTCTTT. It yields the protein CAWSNTEAFF.